A selection of T cell receptor beta chains follows, all from one sample in a study of blood T cell repertoires in COVID-19. TCRdb's table, derived via immunoSEQ multiplex PCR, lists solely in-frame clones and lacks some. The repertoire has about 240,000 clones, 87% of them found once; the top ten carry approximately 7.6%. The sequencing input was peripheral blood. These receptors came from a man in his 60s who had recovered from COVID-19. Each CDR3 is given with its conserved first and last residue. Each record gives: V gene, D gene, CDR3 protein. A D gene is named only where the DNA matches it firmly.

TRBV18	TRBD2	CASSPQGLAGSGELFF
TRBV7-2	-	CASSLVSSLLPTDTQYF
TRBV5-1	-	CASSLEGLSSGANVLTF
TRBV7-2	-	CASSLEGDYYNEQFF
TRBV3-1/TRBV3-2	TRBD1	CASSQERPGGRYNEQFF
TRBV7-9	-	CASSLNRQTGELFF
TRBV18	-	CASSPQAGASYNSPLHF
TRBV10-3	TRBD1	CAISGTGGSTDTQYF
TRBV18	TRBD1	CASSTQGAGGYTF
TRBV6-5	TRBD1	CASTGTGAYEQYF
TRBV2	-	CASSLTGFQETQYF
TRBV3-1/TRBV3-2	TRBD2	CASSQVSLGFGGGARRETQYF
TRBV2	TRBD2	CASSSQAPTSGAKNIQYF
TRBV6-1	-	CASSVGYMTANTEAFF
TRBV7-8	-	CASSLGPGDLGQPQHF
TRBV2	TRBD1	CASSDVRAGGGNTIYF
TRBV5-6	-	CASSLRAGLETQYF
TRBV9	-	CASSGYDRAYEQYF
TRBV5-1	-	CASSFSFYPRPDTQYF
TRBV5-5	-	CASSPRILNTGELFF
TRBV5-1	-	CASSLTVNTGELFF
TRBV18	-	CASSPRGEAEQFF
TRBV5-4	-	CASSFSGVGNTEAFF
TRBV6-5	TRBD1	CASSRAGTGDSPLHF
TRBV5-1	-	CASSRKGGAEETQYF
TRBV5-1	TRBD1	CASRPQTGGVYGYTF
TRBV7-9	-	CASSLDYGNTGELFF
TRBV10-3	-	CAISTDYNSPLHF
TRBV7-9	-	CASSLARLAYTDTQYF
TRBV19	-	CASSIEVGPGRTQYF
TRBV18	-	CASSPGGENTQYF
TRBV12-5	-	CASGLGTGGEKLFF
TRBV3-1/TRBV3-2	-	CASSQYFGGQETQYF